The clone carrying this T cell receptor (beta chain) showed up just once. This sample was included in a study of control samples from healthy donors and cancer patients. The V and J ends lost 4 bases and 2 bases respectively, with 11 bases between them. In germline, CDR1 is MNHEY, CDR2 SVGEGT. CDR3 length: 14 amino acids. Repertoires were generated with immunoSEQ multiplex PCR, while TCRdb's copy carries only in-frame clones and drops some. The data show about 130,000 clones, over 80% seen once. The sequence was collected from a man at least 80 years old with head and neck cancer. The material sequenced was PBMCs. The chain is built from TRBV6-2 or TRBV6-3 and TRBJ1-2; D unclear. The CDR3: CASSFANSNYGYTF. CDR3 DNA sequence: TGTGCCAGCAGTTTCGCTAACAGCAACTATGGCTACACCTTC.